This T cell receptor beta chain was documented in a study of cytomegalovirus exposure and HLA in healthy donors. Study-wide background: Sequencing of 150 million to 200 million T cells in an earlier analysis found around 110 million unique TCR beta sequences.

General study results and limits: A later analysis showed HLA-associated TCR beta chains outstripping equally common others in clonal expansion. What was likely a sequencing artifact was a cluster of highly shared sequence variants.

Concerning this clone itself: Antigen specificity is unknown.

Trimming at V came to 4 bases and at J to 1 base, leaving 5 bases not matched to a gene. Germline loops: CDR1 MNHNS, CDR2 SASEGT. The CDR3 runs to 15 residues. PCR primers comprised 60 Vbeta and 13 Jbeta primers. Here immunoSEQ multiplex PCR was the method, and the copy in TCRdb shows in-frame clones only, minus some. Among about 130,000 clones listed, around 73% were seen once. V gene TRBV6-1 combines with J gene TRBJ1-2; TRBD1 matches 8 bases. The TCR sequence derives from a female donor in good health and CMV-seronegative. What was sequenced was PBMCs. CDR3 protein: CASSGGDRYNYGYTF. The CDR3 DNA reads TGTGCCAGCAGTGGGGGGGACAGGTATAACTATGGCTACACCTTC.